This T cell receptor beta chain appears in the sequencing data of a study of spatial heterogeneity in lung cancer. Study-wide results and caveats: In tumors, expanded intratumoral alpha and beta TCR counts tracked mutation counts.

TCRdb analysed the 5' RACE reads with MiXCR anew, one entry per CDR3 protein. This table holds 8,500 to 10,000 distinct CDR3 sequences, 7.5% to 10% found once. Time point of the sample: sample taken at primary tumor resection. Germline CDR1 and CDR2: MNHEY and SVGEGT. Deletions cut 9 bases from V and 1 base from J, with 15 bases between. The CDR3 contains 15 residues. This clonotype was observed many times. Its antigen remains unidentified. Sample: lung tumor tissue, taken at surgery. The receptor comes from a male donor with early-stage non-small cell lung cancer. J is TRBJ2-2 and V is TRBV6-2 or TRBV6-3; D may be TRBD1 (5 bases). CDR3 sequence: CASEPPGKNTGELFF. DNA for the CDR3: TGTGCCAGTGAACCGCCAGGGAAGAACACCGGGGAGCTGTTTTTT.